Sequencing of this TCR beta chain was carried out in a study of breast tumors, draining lymph nodes, adjacent tissues. Turning to this clonotype: Its matching antigen is unknown.

CDR1 is MNHNY and CDR2 is SVGAGI in the germline V gene (reference sequence). This CDR3 contains 14 residues. V was pared by 5 bases and J by 6 bases, with 9 bases of the junction left unmatched. Axillary draining lymph nodes of breast cancer patients supplied the node samples. Study-level findings and limits: Tumors had less TCR diversity than lymph nodes, more than nontumor tissue.

In TCRdb, the multiplex PCR reads were re-called with MiXCR into one record per CDR3 protein. The table includes approximately 210,000 distinct CDR3 sequences, less than 45% detected once. Sequencing input: axillary lymph node tissue. This rearrangement joins TRBV6-6 to TRBJ1-2, with 7 bases matching TRBD1. The sequence was obtained from a female donor with breast cancer. Some clones in this sample may be carry-over from other donors' samples. CDR3 DNA sequence: TGTGCCAGCAGTCACAGGGAACAGGGGAATGGCTACACCTTC. Encoded protein: CASSHREQGNGYTF.